This TCR beta chain stems from a study of T cells in Graves' hyperthyroidism and ophthalmopathy. Points from the study as a whole: Ophthalmopathy and stable hyperthyroidism were separated by a 13 V-J model. The blood repertoire included most of the expanded thyroid clonotypes above 0.001.

Clinical symptoms, serum thyroxine, TRAb, thyroid ultrasound and orbital computed tomography established diagnosis. Trimming removed 6 bases from V and 3 bases from J, with 9 bases in between. Looked up from germline, CDR1 is SGHAT and CDR2 is FQNNGV. The CDR3 is made up of 14 amino acids. This clonotype occurred many times. Its antigen is undetermined. Researchers amplified the TCR beta CDR3 regions from RNA transcripts. HTBI primers were used for first-round RT-PCR of the TCR CDR3. TCRdb reprocessed the multiplex PCR reads with MiXCR, giving one entry per CDR3 protein. The data show about 570,000 distinct CDR3 sequences, with 46% seen just once and under 20% held by the top ten.

Specimen: peripheral blood or thyroid tissue (not recorded which). V and J are TRBV11-2 and TRBJ2-6; D is ambiguous. The TCR was taken from an adult woman with Graves' disease, either hyperthyroidism or ophthalmopathy (not recorded which). CDR3 region: CASSSPGGANVLTF. CDR3 nucleotides: TGTGCCAGCAGTTCCCCCGGTGGGGCCAACGTCCTGACTTTC.